This T cell receptor (beta chain) comes out of a study of beta chain features in type 1 diabetes. Regarding the study as a whole: The VDJ junctions of type 1 diabetes patients carried fewer insertions and more deletions. People with Type 1 diabetes carried modestly yet significantly shorter TCRB CDR3s in all four CD4+ subsets.

Germline CDR1 SGDLS, CDR2 YYNGEE. This CDR3 spans 15 amino acids. V lost 4 bases to trimming and J lost 0 bases, with 10 bases between them. Note on this clone: The target antigen is unknown.

Reverse transcription of all isolated RNA meant that expressed TCRB transcripts were sequenced. The protocol was immunoSEQ multiplex PCR, while the TCRdb copy is restricted to in-frame clones and leaves out a portion. The table shows hundreds of thousands of clones, with around an eighth occurring only once. Sequenced sample: naive CD4+ T cells from blood. The V call is TRBV9, the J call TRBJ1-4; D remains ambiguous. This clonotype was obtained from a man aged 18 to 30 with type 1 diabetes. The CDR3 DNA sequence: TGTGCCAGCAGCTTTAGACCGGCAACTAATGAAAAACTGTTTTTT. The encoded protein is CASSFRPATNEKLFF. Using reference TRBV9 and TRBJ1-4 for the parts outside the CDR3, the full variable domain is DSGVTQTPKHLITATGQRVTLRCSPRSGDLSVYWYQQSLDQGLQFLIQYYNGEERAKGNILERFSAQQFPDLHSELNLSSLELGDSALYFCASSFRPATNEKLFFGSGTQLSVL.